The TCR beta chain described here comes from a study of blood T cell repertoires in COVID-19 (dated by TCRdb to 2020 to 2022). Regarding the study in general: Samples from collaborators originated in the United States, Italy and Spain and spanned both the acute and convalescent phases of COVID-19. The samples were drawn from two sources: the first 160 participants of the ongoing ImmuneRACE study, and over 950 subjects contributed by 6 global collaborators. The repertoires were made available in a free public database intended to serve as a resource for research on the immune response to SARS-CoV-2. The material from the prospective study consisted of cDNA or gDNA derived from T cells, B-cell-depleted T cells, or PBMCs. HLA class I and class II types, where available, came from metadata supplied by the sample provider rather than from assay-based typing. Subjects who had been exposed to COVID-19, were actively infected with it, or had recovered from it provided the deeply sampled blood TCRbeta repertoires that made up the dataset. Sample metadata almost always included a de-identified subject ID, COVID-19 status, age in years and sex. What the study reported, not specific to this receptor: Clinical and demographic metadata were provided uncurated, with the amount varying by source and participant.

In Seattle, one collaborating source enrolled patients while the infection was active and tracked those patients longitudinally over the course of disease. The collaborating institutions used their own protocols to collect whole blood in K2EDTA tubes. For TCRbeta analysis, collaborators shipped samples in one of three forms: frozen whole blood, isolated PBMCs, or DNA extracted from either of those sample types. A note on this clone: Its antigen target is currently unknown. Base quality data are lacking; no much larger clone is found one base away.

The immunoSEQ Assay, a bias-controlled multiplex PCR, was used to amplify TCRbeta CDR3 regions from genomic DNA. The paper's data handling went like this. The number of nucleated cells in each sample was estimated by amplification of reference gene primers within the assay. Sequence reads were collapsed and filtered to measure the absolute abundance of every unique TCRbeta CDR3 rearrangement. For each sample, productive Simpson clonality was calculated by taking the square root of Simpson's diversity index across productive rearrangements. As stored in TCRdb, this immuneACCESS dataset retains in-frame rearrangements with V and J assigned. A fraction of the clones does not appear; measured against another copy, unresolved V genes explain less than half of the discrepancy, and the remainder lacks a known reason. Clone size and V and J calls were adopted from that table, with D and trimming inferred from the DNA. This sample comprises about 370,000 clones, more than 70% of them detected only once. The ten largest clones take up about 10% of the sample.

V is trimmed back by 2 bases and J by 6 bases, and the junction contains 3 bases that no gene match accounts for. The CDR3 sequence holds 14 residues, the cysteine and phenylalanine included. Only CDR3 DNA remains: 42 bases, in frame from the first base. CDR1 and CDR2 are read off the germline V gene (reference sequence) as LGHDT and YNNKEL. Material: peripheral blood. This receptor was taken from a woman in her twenties or thirties with COVID-19, enrolled during active disease. Recombination joined TRBV3-1 (or the pseudogene TRBV3-2) with TRBJ2-1; the central 8 bases match TRBD2. In nucleotide form, the sequence is TGTGCCAGCAGCCAATCCGGGACTAGCAATGAGCAGTTCTTC. This translates into CASSQSGTSNEQFF.